This T cell receptor beta chain originates from a study of T-cell reconstitution after alpha-beta-depleted transplantation in children. A TCRbeta library incorporating unique molecular identifiers was prepared. MiXCR, run by TCRdb on the PCR reads, gives a single entry per CDR3 protein. The sample consists of 700,000 to 950,000 distinct CDR3 sequences, around 17% of them appearing once. The CDR3 sequence is 13 residues long. Between the trimmed V and J ends, which lost 2 bases and 9 bases, there was a span of 11 bases. Findings and limits, study-wide: For some patients, TCRbeta diversity was high at day 60 because of recipient T cells and thymic progenitors that survived. Expanded graft clones, several hundred of them, were reportedly the source of alpha-beta T cells about two months after transplant. Fresh T-cell production supplied most of the T-cell counts and diversity seen one year after transplant.

This clonotype turned up a few times. The antigen is undetermined. The clonotype originates from a male patient between 10 and 17 years old who had a stem cell transplant for acute lymphoblastic leukemia, so the T cells may come from the graft donor. The chain carries TRBV12-3 or TRBV12-4 and TRBJ2-1; no reliable D call. Source: PBMCs, mostly from graft donor cells, taken 360 days after TCRalphabeta/CD19-depleted stem cell transplant. CDR3 sequence: CASSLSRAGEQFF. In DNA, the CDR3 is TGTGCCAGCAGTTTAAGTAGGGCCGGTGAGCAGTTCTTC.